The 15 T cell receptor beta chains in this list originate from one sample, sequenced in a study of cytomegalovirus exposure and HLA in healthy donors. Amplification used 60 Vbeta primers and 13 Jbeta primers. Measured with immunoSEQ multiplex PCR; TCRdb has only the in-frame clones, and not every one. The sample records 90,000 to 150,000 clones, 60% to 85% being singletons. Sample: PBMCs. The origin of the receptors is a woman between 40 and 55 years old in good health and CMV-seropositive.

The J gene is TRBJ1-2, the V gene TRBV2, with a tentative D call TRBD1 (5 bases). CDR3 length equals 13 residues. The V end lost 10 bases, the J end lost 4 bases, and 16 bases lay between the germline ends. The V gene's germline CDR1 is SNHLY and CDR2 FYNNEI. CDR3 in DNA: TGTGCCACCTTCAGGGAAGCGGGCTATGGCTACACCTTC. It encodes CATFREAGYGYTF. Using reference TRBV2 and TRBJ1-2 for the parts outside the CDR3, the full variable domain is EPEVTQTPSHQVTQMGQEVILRCVPISNHLYFYWYRQILGQKVEFLVSFYNNEISEKSEIFDDQFSVERPDGSNFTLKIRSTKLEDSAMYFCATFREAGYGYTFGSGTRLTVV.

The chain employs TRBV7-2 and TRBJ1-1; no firm D call. V was cut by 1 base and J by 5 bases, with 14 bases left in between. CDR1 is SGHTA and CDR2 is FQGNSA in the germline V gene. CDR3 length: 15 residues. The CDR3 here is CASSLDSLTRTEAFF. Here the CDR3 DNA reads TGTGCCAGCAGCTTAGATAGCCTTACAAGGACTGAAGCTTTCTTT.

The J gene is TRBJ2-3, the V gene TRBV30; 10 bases fit TRBD1. The V segment lost 2 bases and the J segment 3 bases; nucleotides outside the gene matches: 2. The CDR3 length is 14 residues. In germline, CDR1 is GTSNPN, CDR2 SVGIG (reference sequence). The CDR3 loop is CAWSWGQGTDTQYF. CDR3 coding DNA: TGTGCCTGGAGTTGGGGACAGGGGACAGATACGCAGTATTTT.

This clone has only one observation. V and J are TRBV7-2 and TRBJ2-1, with 9 bases identical to TRBD1. The junction had 5 bases not matched to a gene; V was cut back by 4 bases and J by 4 bases. The V gene's germline CDR1 is SGHTA and CDR2 FQGNSA. This CDR3 spans 15 amino acids. In nucleotides, the CDR3 is TGTGCCAGCAGCTACACAGGGGGCGCGTACAATGAGCAGTTCTTC. This codes for CASSYTGGAYNEQFF. The whole variable domain, filled in from reference TRBV7-2 and TRBJ2-1, reads GAGVSQSPSNKVTEKGKDVELRCDPISGHTALYWYRQSLGQGLEFLIYFQGNSAPDKSGLPSDRFSAERTGGSVSTLTIQRTQQEDSAVYLCASSYTGGAYNEQFFGPGTRLTVL.

About this clone: Other DNA sequences of this sample code for an identical CDR3. The chain employs TRBV6-1 and TRBJ1-5; weak D call: TRBD1 (5 bases). The V gene's germline CDR1 is MNHNS and CDR2 SASEGT. Trimming pared 0 bases from V and 3 bases from J, leaving 9 bases between. There are 15 residues in the CDR3. Here the CDR3 reads CASSEAGGVNQPQHF. The DNA of the CDR3 is TGTGCCAGCAGTGAAGCGGGGGGGGTCAATCAGCCCCAGCATTTT.

This clone showed up just once. This sequence joins TRBV15 and TRBJ1-4, with TRBD1 as a possible D gene (6 bases). CDR3 length: 13 residues. CDR1 is LNHNV, CDR2 YYDKDF, per germline (reference sequence). Trimming took off 6 bases at V and 8 bases at J, with 13 bases between the two ends. The CDR3 sequence is CATRLRRGEKLFF. CDR3 in DNA: TGTGCCACCAGGTTGCGAAGGGGGGAAAAACTGTTTTTT.

This sequence joins TRBV11-2 and TRBJ2-6; maybe TRBD2 (5 bases). The V gene's germline CDR1 is SGHAT and CDR2 FQNNGV. CDR3 size: 16 residues. The ends were cut back, 1 base at V and 2 bases at J, with 9 bases in the middle. CDR3 sequence: CASSLGPGAGANVLTF. CDR3 bases: TGTGCCAGCAGCTTAGGCCCCGGGGCTGGGGCCAACGTCCTGACTTTC.

This clone was recorded once. The chain carries TRBV15 and TRBJ2-1; D unresolved. The CDR3 consists of 15 residues. V lost 0 bases to trimming and J lost 4 bases, with 10 bases between them. Germline V gives CDR1 LNHNV, CDR2 YYDKDF (reference sequence). The CDR3 DNA sequence: TGTGCCACCAGCAGAGATCACGGCGGTTACAATGAGCAGTTCTTC. Translating it yields CATSRDHGGYNEQFF.

V gene TRBV25-1 combines with J gene TRBJ1-1, with 7 bases lining up with TRBD1. The germline CDR1 and CDR2 sequences are MGHDK and SYGVNS. J gave up 4 bases and V 1 base, and 9 bases lay outside the gene matches. The CDR3 is 16 residues long. CDR3 sequence: CASSELGSGGGTEAFF. In nucleotides, the CDR3 is TGTGCCAGCAGTGAATTAGGGTCAGGGGGAGGCACTGAAGCTTTCTTT.

The chain links TRBV7-9 to TRBJ2-5; D unresolved. The CDR3 consists of 15 residues. Between the trimmed V and J ends, which lost 3 bases and 2 bases, there was a span of 13 bases. The germline V gene encodes CDR1 SEHNR and CDR2 FQNEAQ (reference sequence). The CDR3 sequence: CASSFPAPPQETQYF. The CDR3 coding sequence is TGTGCCAGCAGCTTTCCAGCGCCACCGCAAGAGACCCAGTACTTC.

This clone was picked up one time. The genes are TRBV4-2 and TRBJ2-6, with TRBD1 matching over 7 bases. Germline V gene sequence: CDR1 LGHNA, CDR2 YNFKEQ. CDR3 length: 14 residues. V lost 7 bases to trimming and J lost 2 bases; unmatched junction nucleotides: 2. The chain's CDR3 is CASTQGAGANVLTF. CDR3 bases: TGTGCCAGCACTCAGGGGGCTGGGGCCAACGTCCTGACTTTC.

This clone is a singleton in its sample. The chain is built from TRBV19 and TRBJ1-5; no clear D gene. Germline V gene sequence: CDR1 LNHDA, CDR2 SQIVND (reference sequence). The CDR3 consists of 13 residues. V was clipped by 2 bases and J by 2 bases, with 4 bases between them. CDR3 coding DNA: TGTGCCAGTAGTATATCTGGCAATCAGCCCCAGCATTTT. Encoded protein: CASSISGNQPQHF.

This chain links TRBV5-1 with TRBJ2-3; D may be TRBD2 (6 bases). This CDR3 spans 17 amino acids. CDR1 and CDR2 (germline): SGHRS, YFSETQ. Trimming removed 0 bases from V and 4 bases from J, with 18 bases in between. This CDR3 reads CASSLVPRGTYSDTQYF. In DNA, the CDR3 is TGCGCCAGCAGCTTGGTCCCTCGGGGGACTTACTCAGATACGCAGTATTTT.

V and J are TRBV7-9 and TRBJ2-5; 7 bases line up with TRBD1. Trimming removed 5 bases from V and 2 bases from J; junction bases left unmatched: 5. The length of the CDR3 is 14 residues. Germline CDR1 and CDR2: SEHNR and FQNEAQ (reference sequence). The chain's CDR3 is CASSLGTDQETQYF. CDR3 sequence (DNA): TGTGCCAGCAGCCTCGGGACAGATCAAGAGACCCAGTACTTC. Supplemented by reference TRBV7-9 and TRBJ2-5, the full variable domain reads DTGVSQNPRHKITKRGQNVTFRCDPISEHNRLYWYRQTLGQGPEFLTYFQNEAQLEKSRLLSDRFSAERPKGSFSTLEIQRTEQGDSAMYLCASSLGTDQETQYFGPGTRLLVL.

This chain links TRBV7-8 with TRBJ2-7; D not resolved. V gave up 5 bases and J gave up 7 bases, with 12 bases separating them. Germline loops: CDR1 SGHVS, CDR2 FQNEAQ. CDR3 size: 12 residues. The CDR3 spells CASSPPAWEQYF. The DNA for the CDR3 is TGTGCCAGCAGCCCACCAGCGTGGGAGCAGTACTTC. The entire variable domain, with the rest obtained from reference TRBV7-8 and TRBJ2-7, is as follows: GAGVSQSPRYKVAKRGQDVALRCDPISGHVSLFWYQQALGQGPEFLTYFQNEAQLDKSGLPSDRFFAERPEGSVSTLKIQRTQQEDSAVYLCASSPPAWEQYFGPGTRLTVT.